This TCR beta chain was retrieved from a study of breast tumors, draining lymph nodes, adjacent tissues. Axillary draining lymph nodes of breast cancer patients supplied the node samples. V lost 0 bases, J lost 6 bases, and 13 bases lay in between. The CDR3 runs 15 residues. This clonotype was seen ten or more times. TCRdb redid the calling of the multiplex PCR reads with MiXCR, one entry per CDR3 protein. The sample yields some 100,000 distinct CDR3 sequences, around 21% seen once. This receptor was identified in a female donor with breast cancer. Some clones in this sample may be carry-over from other donors' samples. This rearrangement joins TRBV12-3 or TRBV12-4 to TRBJ2-3; possibly TRBD1 for D (7 bases). What was sequenced was axillary lymph node tissue. CDR3 sequence: CASSLARQGGDTQYF. Here the CDR3 DNA reads TGTGCCAGCAGTTTAGCTCGACAGGGAGGCGATACGCAGTATTTT.